These 17 T cell receptor beta chains were sequenced from one sample in a study of blood T cell repertoires in COVID-19. Generated by immunoSEQ multiplex PCR, the TCRdb table keeps only in-frame clones and is missing some. Here the sample spans about 170,000 clones, roughly four fifths being singletons. The sample consisted of peripheral blood. The receptors stem from a woman older than 75 with COVID-19, enrolled during active disease.

This rearrangement joins TRBV27 to TRBJ2-3; D is undetermined. The CDR3 is 12 amino acids. With 3 bases removed from V and 8 bases from J, the gap between germline ends came to 9 bases. CDR1 is MNHEY and CDR2 is SMNVEV in the germline V gene (reference sequence). The CDR3 sequence: CASSFYGGTQYF. In nucleotides, the CDR3 is TGTGCCAGCAGTTTTTACGGCGGTACGCAGTATTTT.

The gene calls are TRBV10-3 and TRBJ2-3; 11 positions match TRBD2. This CDR3 is 15 amino acids long. The germline gives CDR1 ENHRY, CDR2 SYGVKD. Losses at the gene ends were 5 bases for V and 1 base for J; bases not matched to a gene: 2. CDR3 protein: CAISPSGGRTDTQYF. Here the CDR3 DNA reads TGTGCCATCAGTCCTAGCGGGGGGCGCACAGATACGCAGTATTTT.

The chain uses TRBV5-6 and TRBJ1-2; D gene ambiguous. Germline V CDR1 and CDR2: SGHDT, YYEEEE. V was clipped by 4 bases and J by 8 bases, with 12 bases between them. The CDR3 is 12 residues long. In DNA, the CDR3 is TGTGCCAGCAGCGCTGACATCGGCGGCTACACCTTC. Encoded protein: CASSADIGGYTF. Using reference TRBV5-6 and TRBJ1-2 for the parts outside the CDR3, the full variable domain is DAGVTQSPTHLIKTRGQQVTLRCSPKSGHDTVSWYQQALGQGPQFIFQYYEEEERQRGNFPDRFSGHQFPNYSSELNVNALLLGDSALYLCASSADIGGYTFGSGTRLTVV.

The rearrangement links TRBV4-2 to TRBJ2-1; 7 nucleotides align to TRBD2. The V segment lost 0 bases and the J segment 10 bases; nucleotides outside the gene matches: 9. CDR3 length: 15 amino acids. Looked up from germline, CDR1 is LGHNA and CDR2 is YNFKEQ. Here the CDR3 reads CASSQDWGTSAEQFF. The CDR3 nucleotides are TGTGCCAGCAGCCAAGACTGGGGTACTAGCGCGGAGCAGTTCTTC.

V gene TRBV6-6 combines with J gene TRBJ2-1; 9 bases are shared with TRBD2. Germline V CDR1 and CDR2: MNHNY, SVGAGI (reference sequence). This CDR3 region has 13 residues. V dropped 1 base and J dropped 12; count of bases not matched to a gene: 4. The CDR3, as DNA: TGTGCCAGCAGTTACTTTGCGGGGGGGCCGCAGTTCTTC. Translating gives CASSYFAGGPQFF.

CDR3 nucleotides: TGTGCCAGCAGCCTAATGATGGGACAGGGGGCGGATACTGAAAAACTGTTTTTT. As protein: CASSLMMGQGADTEKLFF. The chain is built from TRBV27 and TRBJ1-4; TRBD1 matches 12 bases. The V gene's germline CDR1 is MNHEY and CDR2 SMNVEV (reference sequence). J was trimmed by 7 bases and V by 6 bases; bases with no gene match: 15. This CDR3 comprises 18 residues.

CDR3 coding DNA: TGCAGCGTTGAAGGAGGAGCGGGAGTGCCAGATACGCAGTATTTT. Translated: CSVEGGAGVPDTQYF. The chain couples TRBV29-1 to TRBJ2-3; 8 nucleotides match TRBD2. Losses at the gene ends were 1 base for V and 4 bases for J; bases not matched to a gene: 7. The germline V gene encodes CDR1 SQVTM and CDR2 ANQGSEA. The CDR3 loop spans 15 amino acids.

The genes are TRBV12-5 and TRBJ2-2, with 9 bases fitting TRBD1. Germline V gene sequence: CDR1 LGHNT, CDR2 FRNRAP. The CDR3 contains 15 residues. After removal of 5 bases from V and 7 bases from J, the junction contained 8 bases not matched to a gene. This chain's CDR3 is CASGLQGARVGELFF. The CDR3 DNA is TGTGCTAGTGGTCTACAGGGGGCGCGAGTCGGGGAGCTGTTTTTT.

The chain employs TRBV12-5 and TRBJ1-4, with TRBD1 matching over 7 bases. CDR3 size: 13 residues. Germline V CDR1 and CDR2: LGHNT, FRNRAP. The J segment lost 7 bases and the V segment lost 6 bases, leaving 5 bases of the junction unmatched. In DNA form, the CDR3 reads TGTGCTAGTGGATTTGACAGGGTTGAAAAACTGTTTTTT. It codes for CASGFDRVEKLFF.

With respect to this clone: Other DNA sequences in the same sample also yield this CDR3. J is TRBJ2-7 and V is TRBV2, with 7 bases fitting TRBD1. The CDR3 sequence is 12 residues long. Trimming at V came to 4 bases and at J to 3 bases, leaving 0 bases not matched to a gene. Germline-derived CDR1 and CDR2 are SNHLY and FYNNEI. CDR3 DNA sequence: TGTGCCAGCAGTGGACAGGGCTACGAGCAGTACTTC. It encodes CASSGQGYEQYF. Full variable domain (remainder filled in from reference TRBV2 and TRBJ2-7): EPEVTQTPSHQVTQMGQEVILRCVPISNHLYFYWYRQILGQKVEFLVSFYNNEISEKSEIFDDQFSVERPDGSNFTLKIRSTKLEDSAMYFCASSGQGYEQYFGPGTRLTVT.

This rearrangement joins TRBV19 to TRBJ1-1, with TRBD1 matching over 7 bases. This CDR3 has 14 amino acids. Germline assignment: CDR1 LNHDA and CDR2 SQIVND (reference sequence). Germline trimming cut 3 bases from V and 1 base from J; bases unmatched to any gene: 2. The CDR3 DNA is TGTGCCAGTAGTATTCAGGGGGAGAACACTGAAGCTTTCTTT. It translates to CASSIQGENTEAFF.

This clone came up once. The V gene is TRBV13, the J gene TRBJ2-5, with 7 bases that match TRBD1. V was clipped by 1 base and J by 3 bases; unmatched bases: 8. The germline V gene encodes CDR1 PRHDT and CDR2 FYEKMQ (reference sequence). The CDR3 has 16 amino acids. CDR3 bases: TGTGCCAGCAGCTTAGAGGGCAGGGGGAGAGAAGAGACCCAGTACTTC. Amino acid sequence: CASSLEGRGREETQYF.

V and J are TRBV5-6 and TRBJ2-5; 7 bases are shared with TRBD2. This CDR3 comprises 13 residues. The junction had 5 bases not matched to a gene; V was cut back by 5 bases and J by 4 bases. The germline CDR1 and CDR2 sequences are SGHDT and YYEEEE. The CDR3 DNA sequence: TGTGCCAGCAGTCAACCGGGGGGAGAGACCCAGTACTTC. Translating gives CASSQPGGETQYF.

The chain carries TRBV19 and TRBJ2-2; no reliable D call. This CDR3 region has 13 residues. Trimming shortened V by 7 bases and J by 8 bases, and 14 bases separated the two germline ends. From germline, CDR1 is LNHDA and CDR2 SQIVND (reference sequence). The CDR3 bases are TGTGCCAGTAACACCTCGCCGTCAGGGGAGCTGTTTTTT. This translates into CASNTSPSGELFF.

The chain recombines TRBV10-3 with TRBJ2-2; 10 bases agree with TRBD2. V shed 4 bases, J shed 4 bases, and the junction held 6 bases outside the gene matches. There are 16 residues in the CDR3. In germline, CDR1 is ENHRY, CDR2 SYGVKD. For the CDR3, the DNA is TGTGCCATCAGTGCCTCACTAGCGGGGCCCACCGGGGAGCTGTTTTTT. Amino acid sequence: CAISASLAGPTGELFF.

J is TRBJ2-1 and V is TRBV10-2, with D possibly TRBD2 on 6 matching bases. The CDR3 runs to 12 residues. Deletions cut 7 bases from V and 9 bases from J, with 13 bases between. Per germline, CDR1 WSHSY and CDR2 SAAADI. The CDR3 sequence: CASTPLASEQFF. The CDR3, as DNA: TGCGCCAGCACCCCCCTAGCGAGTGAGCAGTTCTTC.

V is TRBV27 and J is TRBJ1-1; 10 bases match TRBD1. Germline values: CDR1 MNHEY, CDR2 SMNVEV (reference sequence). The CDR3 extends over 15 amino acids. Unmatched junction bases numbered 4, after V lost 2 bases and J lost 4 bases. The CDR3 protein is CASSLTRTGGTEAFF. CDR3 bases: TGTGCCAGCAGTTTAACACGGACAGGGGGCACTGAAGCTTTCTTT.